One sample yielded the 24 T cell receptor beta chains listed below, sequenced in a study of control samples from healthy donors and cancer patients. Measured with immunoSEQ multiplex PCR; TCRdb has only the in-frame clones, and not every one. Of 20,000 to 30,000 clones listed, roughly 80% are singletons. The specimen was PBMCs. The source of these receptors is a man aged 60 to 75 with colorectal cancer.

The chain is built from TRBV9 and TRBJ1-1, with 7 bases lining up with TRBD1. V lost 3 bases and J lost 7; bases outside the gene matches: 15. Germline V lookup: CDR1 SGDLS, CDR2 YYNGEE. The CDR3 runs 16 residues. CDR3 region: CASSAEIQGVGIEAFF. For the CDR3, the DNA is TGTGCCAGCAGCGCCGAAATCCAGGGGGTTGGGATTGAAGCTTTCTTT.

The rearrangement links TRBV30 to TRBJ2-7, with TRBD1 identical over 7 bases. Trimming took 2 bases from V and 3 from J; bases not matched to a gene: 1. This CDR3 spans 12 amino acids. CDR1 is GTSNPN and CDR2 is SVGIG in the germline V gene (reference sequence). In DNA form, the CDR3 reads TGTGCCTGGAGTAGGGACAGCTACGAGCAGTACGTC. Its translation: CAWSRDSYEQYV.

This rearrangement joins TRBV30 to TRBJ2-3, with 9 bases that match TRBD1. The V and J ends lost 5 bases and 2 bases, in that order; junction bases with no gene match: 11. CDR1 and CDR2 (germline): GTSNPN, SVGIG (reference sequence). This CDR3 comprises 16 residues. This CDR3 reads CAWGKLTGGATDTQYF. The CDR3 DNA follows: TGTGCCTGGGGGAAACTCACAGGGGGCGCCACAGATACGCAGTATTTT.

This chain links TRBV7-9 with TRBJ1-1; maybe TRBD1 (6 bases). Trimming left V 7 bases short and J 1 base short, with 7 bases between. Germline V CDR1 and CDR2: SEHNR, FQNEAQ (reference sequence). The CDR3 spans 12 residues. Here the CDR3 DNA reads TGTGCCAGCATGACAGGGAACACTGAAGCTTTCTTT. Translated: CASMTGNTEAFF.

This clone was detected a few times. V gene TRBV29-1 combines with J gene TRBJ1-1; a possible D gene is TRBD1 (5 bases). Trimming pared 4 bases from V and 4 bases from J, leaving 19 bases between. Per the germline V gene, CDR1 is SQVTM and CDR2 is ANQGSEA. The CDR3 spans 15 residues. For the CDR3, the DNA is TGCAGCGTTGGCGGGGGTTGGGGATGGAGCACTGAAGCTTTCTTT. It translates to CSVGGGWGWSTEAFF.

The J gene is TRBJ1-1, the V gene TRBV3-1 (or the pseudogene TRBV3-2), with TRBD1 as a possible D gene (5 bases). The CDR3 runs 14 residues. CDR1 LGHDT and CDR2 YNNKEL come from the germline V gene (reference sequence). Trimming took 4 bases from V and 1 from J, leaving 10 bases between them. The CDR3 DNA reads TGTGCCAGCAGCCCACAGGCTGCGAACACTGAAGCTTTCTTT. Translating gives CASSPQAANTEAFF.

The J gene is TRBJ1-2, the V gene TRBV5-1; D is ambiguous. CDR3 size: 14 residues. V was clipped by 4 bases and J by 2 bases, with 12 bases between them. From germline, CDR1 is SGHRS and CDR2 YFSETQ. The DNA of the CDR3 is TGCGCCAGCAGCGCCGGCGGTCAGAACTATGGCTACACCTTC. Amino acids: CASSAGGQNYGYTF.

This chain joins TRBV5-5 and TRBJ1-6, with a possible D match to TRBD1 (5 bases). Germline CDR1 SGHKS, CDR2 YYEKEE (reference sequence). Between the trimmed V and J ends, which lost 5 bases and 7 bases, there was a span of 16 bases. CDR3 length: 15 amino acids. CDR3 nucleotides: TGTGCCAGCAGTAAAACGGGACCCGGAAATTCACCCCTCCACTTT. Protein product: CASSKTGPGNSPLHF.

V is TRBV24-1 and J is TRBJ1-2; perhaps TRBD1 as D (5 bases). The CDR3 runs to 14 residues. The V gene's germline CDR1 is KGHDR and CDR2 SFDVKD. Trimming pared 3 bases from V and 5 bases from J, leaving 12 bases between. In DNA, the CDR3 is TGTGCCACCAGTGATGGGGCAGCGGGGTATGGCTACACCTTC. This sequence encodes CATSDGAAGYGYTF.

This clone appeared once. This chain connects TRBV5-8 to TRBJ2-5; 14 positions agree with TRBD2. Germline assignment: CDR1 SGHTS and CDR2 YDEGEE. The CDR3 has 16 residues. V was pared by 2 bases and J by 5 bases, with 5 bases of the junction left unmatched. CDR3 region: CASSFGLAGGKETQYF. CDR3 DNA: TGTGCCAGCAGCTTCGGACTAGCGGGGGGAAAGGAGACCCAGTACTTC.

This sequence joins TRBV28 and TRBJ1-2; D perhaps matches TRBD1 (5 bases). Germline assignment: CDR1 MDHEN and CDR2 SYDVKM. The CDR3 sequence is 13 residues long. V was cut by 2 bases and J by 8 bases, with 12 bases left in between. The CDR3 coding sequence is TGTGCCAGCAGTTTAATCTCGGGGGACGGCTACACCTTC. It yields the protein CASSLISGDGYTF.

The rearrangement uses TRBV6-1 and TRBJ2-1; tentatively, D is TRBD1 (5 bases). The length of the CDR3 is 11 residues. CDR1 is MNHNS and CDR2 is SASEGT in the germline V gene. The germline V and J ends were trimmed by 3 bases and 15 bases, with 12 bases remaining between them. The CDR3 is CASSEFTGRFF. The CDR3, as DNA: TGTGCCAGCAGTGAGTTCACAGGACGGTTCTTC.

The V call is TRBV3-1 (or the pseudogene TRBV3-2), the J call TRBJ1-2; D unresolved. The ends were cut back, 2 bases at V and 5 bases at J, with 3 bases in the middle. Germline V gene lookup returns CDR1 LGHDT and CDR2 YNNKEL (reference sequence). The CDR3 covers 11 residues. The CDR3 loop reads CASSQLYGYTF. The CDR3 DNA is TGTGCCAGCAGCCAATTATATGGCTACACCTTC.

The rearrangement joins TRBV5-1 to TRBJ1-2, with 9 bases matching TRBD1. The V gene end was trimmed by 1 base and the J gene end by 2 bases; junction bases not matched to a gene: 0. Germline V gives CDR1 SGHRS, CDR2 YFSETQ. This CDR3 region has 14 residues. CDR3: CASSLTGGNYGYTF. The CDR3 DNA sequence: TGCGCCAGCAGCTTGACAGGGGGCAACTATGGCTACACCTTC.

In DNA form, the CDR3 reads TGTGCCAGCAGCCTCGACGGGGTAAACACTGAAGCTTTCTTT. This gives the protein CASSLDGVNTEAFF. The chain couples TRBV27 to TRBJ1-1; D gene ambiguous. The V and J ends lost 6 bases and 2 bases respectively, with 13 bases between them. The CDR3 spans 14 residues. CDR1 and CDR2 (germline): MNHEY, SMNVEV (reference sequence).

The rearrangement links TRBV10-1 to TRBJ2-7, with 7 bases identical to TRBD1. The germline V gene encodes CDR1 WNHNN and CDR2 SYGVQD (reference sequence). There are 14 residues in the CDR3. V lost 5 bases to trimming and J lost 3 bases; unmatched junction nucleotides: 7. The CDR3 DNA sequence: TGCGCCAGCAGTCCCCGGACAGGCCTCTACGAGCAGTACTTC. Its protein product is CASSPRTGLYEQYF.

The CDR3 here is CASSPTGTGGNEQFF. CDR3 DNA sequence: TGTGCCAGCTCACCAACCGGGACAGGGGGCAATGAGCAGTTCTTC. This sequence joins TRBV18 and TRBJ2-1, with TRBD1 identical over 11 bases. The ends lost 2 bases at V and 6 bases at J; junction bases unmatched: 3. This CDR3 is 15 amino acids long. Germline values: CDR1 KGHSH, CDR2 LQKENI.

The V and J genes are TRBV24-1 and TRBJ1-2, with D unresolved. V dropped 7 bases and J dropped 8 bases, with 13 bases sitting between them. This CDR3 has 12 amino acids. Germline values: CDR1 KGHDR, CDR2 SFDVKD. The CDR3 DNA is TGTGCCACCAGAGCTCCGGAGGGCGGCTACACCTTC. Translated, it gives CATRAPEGGYTF.

This chain uses TRBV3-1 (or the pseudogene TRBV3-2) with TRBJ1-2, with D possibly TRBD1 on 6 matching bases. In germline, CDR1 is LGHDT, CDR2 YNNKEL (reference sequence). The V gene lost 1 base and the J gene lost 5 bases, with 11 bases spanning the gap. This CDR3 has 14 amino acids. The DNA of the CDR3 is TGTGCCAGCAGCCAAGTGTCACAGGGTTATGGCTACACCTTC. This codes for CASSQVSQGYGYTF.

The chain uses TRBV19 and TRBJ1-2, with TRBD1 matching 8 bases. V dropped 3 bases and J dropped 3; count of bases not matched to a gene: 6. The CDR3 has 15 amino acids. Germline V gene lookup returns CDR1 LNHDA and CDR2 SQIVND (reference sequence). The CDR3 DNA reads TGTGCCAGTAGTATCCGACAGGGGAACTACTATGGCTACACCTTC. It yields the protein CASSIRQGNYYGYTF. Combining the CDR3 with reference TRBV19 and TRBJ1-2 gives the whole variable domain DGGITQSPKYLFRKEGQNVTLSCEQNLNHDAMYWYRQDPGQGLRLIYYSQIVNDFQKGDIAEGYSVSREKKESFPLTVTSAQKNPTAFYLCASSIRQGNYYGYTFGSGTRLTVV.

This clone came up once. J is TRBJ2-6 and V is TRBV6-5, with D unclear. The V gene lost 6 bases and the J gene lost 0 bases, with 9 bases spanning the gap. This CDR3 has 15 residues. Germline V gives CDR1 MNHEY, CDR2 SVGAGI. CDR3 in DNA: TGTGCCAGCAGCCTGTCATTCTCTGGGGCCAACGTCCTGACTTTC. As protein: CASSLSFSGANVLTF.

The chain carries TRBV6-2 or TRBV6-3 and TRBJ2-7; 8 bases map to TRBD2. The CDR3 has 15 amino acids. Germline V gene lookup returns CDR1 MNHEY and CDR2 SVGEGT. Losses at the gene ends were 6 bases for V and 2 bases for J; bases not matched to a gene: 9. The CDR3 DNA reads as TGTGCCAGCAGCCCCCTCGGGGGGGGGACCTACGAGCAGTACGTC. Its protein is CASSPLGGGTYEQYV.

The chain has TRBV29-1 and TRBJ1-3; TRBD1 might be the D (6 bases). Deletions cut 6 bases from V and 11 bases from J, with 23 bases between. In germline, CDR1 is SQVTM, CDR2 ANQGSEA. This CDR3 comprises 14 residues. CDR3 DNA sequence: TGCAGCGTAGTGGCCGGGTCGAAAGAGGGGGCCATATATTTT. Amino acid sequence: CSVVAGSKEGAIYF. Based on the CDR3 plus reference TRBV29-1 and TRBJ1-3, the full variable domain is SAVISQKPSRDICQRGTSLTIQCQVDSQVTMMFWYRQQPGQSLTLIATANQGSEATYESGFVIDKFPISRPNLTFSTLTVSNMSPEDSSIYLCSVVAGSKEGAIYFGEGSWLTVV.

The J gene is TRBJ2-2, the V gene TRBV10-3; TRBD2 agrees at 9 bases. V shed 0 bases and J 1 base; nucleotides not matched to a gene: 9. Per the germline V gene, CDR1 is ENHRY and CDR2 is SYGVKD. This CDR3 comprises 19 residues. The CDR3 DNA is TGTGCCATCAGTGAGTCCGGGCTAGCGGGGTCTAGGAACACCGGGGAGCTGTTTTTT. Translating it yields CAISESGLAGSRNTGELFF.